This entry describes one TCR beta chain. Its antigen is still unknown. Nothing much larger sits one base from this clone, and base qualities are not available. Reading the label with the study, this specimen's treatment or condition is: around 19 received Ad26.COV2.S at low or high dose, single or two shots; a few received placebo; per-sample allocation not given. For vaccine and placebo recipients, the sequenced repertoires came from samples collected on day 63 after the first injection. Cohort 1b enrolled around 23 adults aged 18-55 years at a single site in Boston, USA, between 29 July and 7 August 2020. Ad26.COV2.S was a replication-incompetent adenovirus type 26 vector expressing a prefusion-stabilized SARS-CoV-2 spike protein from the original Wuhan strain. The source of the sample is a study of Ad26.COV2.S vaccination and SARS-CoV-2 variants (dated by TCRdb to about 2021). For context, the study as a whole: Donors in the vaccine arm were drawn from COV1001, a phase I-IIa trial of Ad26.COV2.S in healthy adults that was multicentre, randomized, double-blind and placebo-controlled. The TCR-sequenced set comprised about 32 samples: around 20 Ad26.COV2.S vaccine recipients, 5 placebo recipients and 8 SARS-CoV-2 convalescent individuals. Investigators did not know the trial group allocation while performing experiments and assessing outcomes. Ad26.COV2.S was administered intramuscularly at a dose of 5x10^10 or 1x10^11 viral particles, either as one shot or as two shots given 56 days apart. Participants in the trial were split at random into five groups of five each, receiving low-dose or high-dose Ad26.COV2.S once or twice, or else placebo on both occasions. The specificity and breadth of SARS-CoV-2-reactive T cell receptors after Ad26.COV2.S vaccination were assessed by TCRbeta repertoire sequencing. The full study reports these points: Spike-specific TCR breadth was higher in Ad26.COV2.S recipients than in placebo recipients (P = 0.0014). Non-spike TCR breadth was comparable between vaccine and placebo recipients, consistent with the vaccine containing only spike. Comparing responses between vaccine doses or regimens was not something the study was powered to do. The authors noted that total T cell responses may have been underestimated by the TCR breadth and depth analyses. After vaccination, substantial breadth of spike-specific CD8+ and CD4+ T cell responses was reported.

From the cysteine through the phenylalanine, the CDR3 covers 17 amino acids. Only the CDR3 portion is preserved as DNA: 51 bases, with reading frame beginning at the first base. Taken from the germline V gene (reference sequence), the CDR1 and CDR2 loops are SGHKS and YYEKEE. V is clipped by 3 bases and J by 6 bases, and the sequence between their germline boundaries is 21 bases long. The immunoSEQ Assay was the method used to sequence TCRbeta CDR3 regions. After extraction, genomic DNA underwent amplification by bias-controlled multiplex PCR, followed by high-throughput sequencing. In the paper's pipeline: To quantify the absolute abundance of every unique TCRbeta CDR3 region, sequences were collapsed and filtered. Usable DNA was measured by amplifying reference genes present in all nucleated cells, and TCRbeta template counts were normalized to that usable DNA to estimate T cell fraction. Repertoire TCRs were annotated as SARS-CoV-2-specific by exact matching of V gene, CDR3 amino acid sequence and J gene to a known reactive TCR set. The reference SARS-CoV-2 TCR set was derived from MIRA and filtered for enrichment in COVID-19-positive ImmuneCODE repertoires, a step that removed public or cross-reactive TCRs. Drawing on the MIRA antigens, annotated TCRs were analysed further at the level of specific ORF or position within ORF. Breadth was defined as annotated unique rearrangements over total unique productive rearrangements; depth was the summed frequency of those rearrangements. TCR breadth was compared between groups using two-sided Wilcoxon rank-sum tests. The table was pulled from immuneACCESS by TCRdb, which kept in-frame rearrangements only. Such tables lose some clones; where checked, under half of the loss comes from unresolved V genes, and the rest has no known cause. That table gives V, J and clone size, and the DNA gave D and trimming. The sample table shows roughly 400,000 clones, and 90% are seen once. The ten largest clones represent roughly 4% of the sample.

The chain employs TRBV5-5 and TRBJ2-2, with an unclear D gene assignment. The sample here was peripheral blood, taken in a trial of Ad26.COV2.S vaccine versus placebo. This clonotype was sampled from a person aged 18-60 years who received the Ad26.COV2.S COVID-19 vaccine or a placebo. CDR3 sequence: CASSSPTVPSVPGELFF. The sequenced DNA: TGTGCCAGCAGCTCCCCGACCGTACCGTCCGTCCCCGGGGAGCTGTTTTTT. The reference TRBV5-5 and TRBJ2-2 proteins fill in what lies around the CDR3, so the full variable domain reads DAGVTQSPTHLIKTRGQQVTLRCSPISGHKSVSWYQQVLGQGPQFIFQYYEKEERGRGNFPDRFSARQFPNYSSELNVNALLLGDSALYLCASSSPTVPSVPGELFFGEGSRLTVL.